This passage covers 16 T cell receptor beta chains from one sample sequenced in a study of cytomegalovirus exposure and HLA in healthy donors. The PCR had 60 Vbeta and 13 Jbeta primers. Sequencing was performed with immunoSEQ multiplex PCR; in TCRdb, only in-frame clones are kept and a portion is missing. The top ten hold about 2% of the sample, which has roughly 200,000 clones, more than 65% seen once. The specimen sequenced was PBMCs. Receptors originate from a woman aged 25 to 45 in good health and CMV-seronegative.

In nucleotides, the CDR3 is TGTGCCACCTCACAGGGTCCTGAAGCTTTCTTT. This encodes CATSQGPEAFF. The rearrangement links TRBV19 to TRBJ1-1, with a possible D match to TRBD1 (6 bases). The CDR3 spans 11 residues. CDR1 is LNHDA and CDR2 is SQIVND in the germline V gene (reference sequence). Trimming removed 10 bases from V and 6 bases from J, with 12 bases in between.

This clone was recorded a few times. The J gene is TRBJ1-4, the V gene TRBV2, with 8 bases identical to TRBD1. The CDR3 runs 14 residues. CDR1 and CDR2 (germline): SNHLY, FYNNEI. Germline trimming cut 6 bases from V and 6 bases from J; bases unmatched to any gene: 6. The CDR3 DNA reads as TGTGCCAGCAGCCGTAACAGGGGGGATGAAAAACTGTTTTTT. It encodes CASSRNRGDEKLFF.

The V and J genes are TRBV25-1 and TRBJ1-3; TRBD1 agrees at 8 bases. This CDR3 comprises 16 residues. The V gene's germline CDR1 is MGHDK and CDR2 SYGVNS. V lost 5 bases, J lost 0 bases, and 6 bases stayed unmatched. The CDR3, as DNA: TGTGCCAGCAGTTCCCTAGGACAGGGCTCTGGAAACACCATATATTTT. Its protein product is CASSSLGQGSGNTIYF.

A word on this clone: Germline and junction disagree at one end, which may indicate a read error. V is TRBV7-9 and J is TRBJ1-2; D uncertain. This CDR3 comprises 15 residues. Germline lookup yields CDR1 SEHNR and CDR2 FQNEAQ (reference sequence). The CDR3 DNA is TGTTCCAGCAGCCCTGGGAGGACGGACGACTATGGCTACACCTTC. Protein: CSSSPGRTDDYGYTF.

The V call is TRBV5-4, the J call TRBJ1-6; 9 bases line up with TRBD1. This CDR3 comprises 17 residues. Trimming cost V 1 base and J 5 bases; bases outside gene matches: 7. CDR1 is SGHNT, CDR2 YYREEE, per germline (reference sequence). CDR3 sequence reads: CASSLRSQGADNSPLHF. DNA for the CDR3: TGTGCCAGCAGCTTGAGGTCACAGGGGGCAGATAATTCACCCCTCCACTTT.

CDR3 sequence (DNA): TGTGCCAGCAGCTCGCACAGGGCGGAAGCTTTCTTT. Translated: CASSSHRAEAFF. The rearrangement links TRBV5-6 to TRBJ1-1, with D maybe TRBD1 (6 bases). V shed 3 bases and J shed 8 bases, with 11 bases lying between them. There are 12 residues in the CDR3. The germline CDR1 and CDR2 sequences are SGHDT and YYEEEE.

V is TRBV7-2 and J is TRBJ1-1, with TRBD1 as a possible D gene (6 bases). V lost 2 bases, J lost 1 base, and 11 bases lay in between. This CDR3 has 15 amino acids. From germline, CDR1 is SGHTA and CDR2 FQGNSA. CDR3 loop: CASSLPSGANTEAFF. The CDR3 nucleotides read TGTGCCAGCAGCTTACCATCAGGGGCGAACACTGAAGCTTTCTTT.

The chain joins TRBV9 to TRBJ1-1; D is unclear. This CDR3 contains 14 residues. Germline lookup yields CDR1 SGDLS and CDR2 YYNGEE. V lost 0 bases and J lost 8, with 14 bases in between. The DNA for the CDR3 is TGTGCCAGCAGCGTAGGGCCAGAGGAGAGCGAAGCTTTCTTT. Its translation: CASSVGPEESEAFF.

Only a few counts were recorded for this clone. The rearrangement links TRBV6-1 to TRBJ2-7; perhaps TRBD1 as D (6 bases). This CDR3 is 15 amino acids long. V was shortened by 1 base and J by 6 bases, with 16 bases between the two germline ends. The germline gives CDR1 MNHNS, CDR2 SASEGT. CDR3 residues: CASSEVQGTLGEQYF. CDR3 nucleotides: TGTGCCAGCAGTGAAGTTCAGGGGACGTTGGGCGAGCAGTACTTC.

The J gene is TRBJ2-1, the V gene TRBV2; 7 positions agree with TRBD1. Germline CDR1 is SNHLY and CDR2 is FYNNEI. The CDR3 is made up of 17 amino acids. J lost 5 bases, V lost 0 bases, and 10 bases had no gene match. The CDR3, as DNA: TGTGCCAGCAGTGAAGCGCTTAGGGGGCGAACGGACAATGAGCAGTTCTTC. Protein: CASSEALRGRTDNEQFF.

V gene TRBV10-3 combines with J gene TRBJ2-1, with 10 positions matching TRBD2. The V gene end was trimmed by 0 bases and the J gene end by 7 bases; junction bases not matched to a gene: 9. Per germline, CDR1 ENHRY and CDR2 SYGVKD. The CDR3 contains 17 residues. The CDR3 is CAISESNPLAGVNEQFF. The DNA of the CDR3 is TGTGCCATCAGTGAGTCGAATCCCCTAGCGGGAGTAAATGAGCAGTTCTTC.

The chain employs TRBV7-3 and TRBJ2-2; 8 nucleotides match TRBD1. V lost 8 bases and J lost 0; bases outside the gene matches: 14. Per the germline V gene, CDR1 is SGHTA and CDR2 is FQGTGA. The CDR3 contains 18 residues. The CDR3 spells CASGPAFRDRPNTGELFF. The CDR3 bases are TGTGCCAGCGGCCCTGCCTTCCGGGACAGGCCGAACACCGGGGAGCTGTTTTTT.

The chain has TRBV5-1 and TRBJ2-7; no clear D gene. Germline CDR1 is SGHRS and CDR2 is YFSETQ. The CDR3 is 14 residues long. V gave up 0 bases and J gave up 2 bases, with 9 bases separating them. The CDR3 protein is CASSLVPGTYEQYF. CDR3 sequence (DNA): TGCGCCAGCAGCTTGGTACCAGGTACCTACGAGCAGTACTTC.

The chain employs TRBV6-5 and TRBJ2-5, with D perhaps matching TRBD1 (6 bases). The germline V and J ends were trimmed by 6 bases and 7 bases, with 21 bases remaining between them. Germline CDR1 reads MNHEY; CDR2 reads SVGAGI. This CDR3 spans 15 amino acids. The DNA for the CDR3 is TGTGCCAGCAGCCGTGCCGGGACACCCTCGGCGACCCAGTACTTC. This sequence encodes CASSRAGTPSATQYF.

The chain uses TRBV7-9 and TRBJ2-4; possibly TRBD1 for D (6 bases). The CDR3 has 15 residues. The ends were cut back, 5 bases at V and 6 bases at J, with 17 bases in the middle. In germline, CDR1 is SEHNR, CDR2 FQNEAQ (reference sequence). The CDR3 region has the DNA TGTGCCAGCAGCGATCCCACAGGGCCCCCAAACATTCAGTACTTC. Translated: CASSDPTGPPNIQYF.

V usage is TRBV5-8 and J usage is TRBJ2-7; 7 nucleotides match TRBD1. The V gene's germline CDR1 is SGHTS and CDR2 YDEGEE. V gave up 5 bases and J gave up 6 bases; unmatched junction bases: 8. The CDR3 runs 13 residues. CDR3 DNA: TGTGCCAGCAGTTTAGACAGGGCAAGCGAGCAGTACTTC. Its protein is CASSLDRASEQYF.